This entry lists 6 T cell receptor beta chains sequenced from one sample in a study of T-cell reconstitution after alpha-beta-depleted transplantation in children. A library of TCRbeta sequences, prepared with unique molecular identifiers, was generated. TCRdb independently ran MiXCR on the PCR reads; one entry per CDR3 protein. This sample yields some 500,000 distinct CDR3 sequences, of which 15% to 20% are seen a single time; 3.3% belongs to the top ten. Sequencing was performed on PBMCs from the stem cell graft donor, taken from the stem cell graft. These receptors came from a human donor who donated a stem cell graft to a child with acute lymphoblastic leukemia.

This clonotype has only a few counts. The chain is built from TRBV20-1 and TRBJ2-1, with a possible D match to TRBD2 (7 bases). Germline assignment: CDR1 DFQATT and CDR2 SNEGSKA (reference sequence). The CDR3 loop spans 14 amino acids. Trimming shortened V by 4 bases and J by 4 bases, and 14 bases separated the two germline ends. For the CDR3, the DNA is TGCAGTGCTAAGGGGGGGAGATCGTACAATGAGCAGTTCTTC. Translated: CSAKGGRSYNEQFF.

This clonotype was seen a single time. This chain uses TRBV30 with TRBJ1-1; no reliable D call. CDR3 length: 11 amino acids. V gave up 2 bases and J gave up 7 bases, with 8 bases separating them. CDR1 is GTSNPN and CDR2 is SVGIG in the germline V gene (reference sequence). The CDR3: CAWSKGGEAFF. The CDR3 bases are TGTGCCTGGAGTAAGGGCGGTGAAGCTTTCTTT.

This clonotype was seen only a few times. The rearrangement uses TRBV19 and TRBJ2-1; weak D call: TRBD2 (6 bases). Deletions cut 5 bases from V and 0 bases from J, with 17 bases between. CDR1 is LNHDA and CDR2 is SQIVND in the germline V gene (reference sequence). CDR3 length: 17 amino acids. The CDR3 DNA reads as TGTGCCAGTAGTTTCTCCCACGGGACTCTCTCCTACAATGAGCAGTTCTTC. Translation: CASSFSHGTLSYNEQFF.

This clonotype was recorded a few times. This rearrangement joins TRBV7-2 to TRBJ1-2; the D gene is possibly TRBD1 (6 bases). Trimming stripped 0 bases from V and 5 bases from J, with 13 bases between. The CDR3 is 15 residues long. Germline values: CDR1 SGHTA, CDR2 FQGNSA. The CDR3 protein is CASSLAAAGAYGYTF. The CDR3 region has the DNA TGTGCCAGCAGCTTAGCGGCGGCAGGGGCGTATGGCTACACCTTC.

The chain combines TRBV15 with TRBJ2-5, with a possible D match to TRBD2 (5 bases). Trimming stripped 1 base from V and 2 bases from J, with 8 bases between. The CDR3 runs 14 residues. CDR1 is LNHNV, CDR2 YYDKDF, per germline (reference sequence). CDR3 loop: CATSRGGGQETQYF. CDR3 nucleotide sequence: TGTGCCACCAGCAGAGGAGGCGGGCAAGAGACCCAGTACTTC.

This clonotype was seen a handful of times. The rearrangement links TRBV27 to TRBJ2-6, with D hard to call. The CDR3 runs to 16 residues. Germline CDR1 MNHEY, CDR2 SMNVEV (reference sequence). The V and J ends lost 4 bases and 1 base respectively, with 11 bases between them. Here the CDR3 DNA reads TGTGCCAGCAGTTCGCCCCCCAGGTCTGGGGCCAACGTCCTGACTTTC. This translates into CASSSPPRSGANVLTF.